This T cell receptor beta chain originates from a study of blood T cell repertoires in COVID-19. Looking at the study overall: In each case, the material was cDNA or gDNA derived from T cells, B-cell-depleted T cells, or PBMCs.

Original processing notes: Amplification from reference gene primers served as the basis for estimated nucleated cell counts. Here immunoSEQ multiplex PCR was the method, and the copy in TCRdb shows in-frame clones only, minus some. V, J and clone size derive from that table, while D and trimming were established from the DNA sequence. This table holds 250,000 to 350,000 clones, approximately 92% found once. The age range of participants was about 18 to 90 years, with residence in more than 20 US areas. Each participant's cohort was designated according to participant-reported clinical history. The origin of this receptor is a woman aged 25-40 years who had recovered from COVID-19. Sequencing used PBMCs or T cells enriched from blood (not recorded which).

The CDR3 DNA follows: TGTGCCTGGAGTGTTGAAGGGGGCACCCGGGCCCAGCCCCAGCATTTT. Translating it yields CAWSVEGGTRAQPQHF. The gene calls are TRBV30 and TRBJ1-5; 7 bases line up with TRBD1. Germline V gene sequence: CDR1 GTSNPN, CDR2 SVGIG (reference sequence). Trimming at V came to 0 bases and at J to 7 bases, leaving 12 bases not matched to a gene. The CDR3 has 16 amino acids.